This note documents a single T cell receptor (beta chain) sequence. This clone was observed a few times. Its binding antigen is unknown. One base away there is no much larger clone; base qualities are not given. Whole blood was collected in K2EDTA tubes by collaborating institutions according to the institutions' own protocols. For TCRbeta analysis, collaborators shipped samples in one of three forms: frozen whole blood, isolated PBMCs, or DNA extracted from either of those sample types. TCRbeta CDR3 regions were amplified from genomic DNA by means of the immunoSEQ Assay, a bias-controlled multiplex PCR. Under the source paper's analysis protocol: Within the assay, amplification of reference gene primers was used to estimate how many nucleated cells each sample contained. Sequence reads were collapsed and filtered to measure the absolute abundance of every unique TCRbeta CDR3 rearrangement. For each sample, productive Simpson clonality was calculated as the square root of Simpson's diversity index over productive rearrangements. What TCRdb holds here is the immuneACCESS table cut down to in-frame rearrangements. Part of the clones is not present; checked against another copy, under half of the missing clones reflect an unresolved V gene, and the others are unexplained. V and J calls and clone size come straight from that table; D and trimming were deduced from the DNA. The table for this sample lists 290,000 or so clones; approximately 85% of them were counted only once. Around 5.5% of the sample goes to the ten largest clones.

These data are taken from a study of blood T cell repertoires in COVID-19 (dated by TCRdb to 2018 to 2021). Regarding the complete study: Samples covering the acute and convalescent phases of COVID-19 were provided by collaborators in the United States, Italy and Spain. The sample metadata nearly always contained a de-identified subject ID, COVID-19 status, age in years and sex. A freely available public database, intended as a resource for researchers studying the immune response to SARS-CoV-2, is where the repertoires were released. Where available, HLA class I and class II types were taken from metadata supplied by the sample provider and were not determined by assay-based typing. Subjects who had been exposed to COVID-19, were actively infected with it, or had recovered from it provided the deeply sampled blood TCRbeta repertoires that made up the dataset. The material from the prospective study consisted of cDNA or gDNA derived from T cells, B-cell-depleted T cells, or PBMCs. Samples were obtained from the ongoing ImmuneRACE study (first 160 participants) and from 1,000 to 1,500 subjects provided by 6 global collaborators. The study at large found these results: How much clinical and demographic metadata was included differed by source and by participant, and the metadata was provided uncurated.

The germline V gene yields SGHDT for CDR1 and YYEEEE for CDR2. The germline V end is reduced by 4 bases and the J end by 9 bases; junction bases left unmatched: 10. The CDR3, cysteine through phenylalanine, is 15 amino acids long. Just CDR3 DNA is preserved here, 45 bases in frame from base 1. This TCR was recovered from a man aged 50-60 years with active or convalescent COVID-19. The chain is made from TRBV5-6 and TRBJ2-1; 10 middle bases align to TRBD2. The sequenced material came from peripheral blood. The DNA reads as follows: TGTGCCAGCAGCATCGGGGGGACTAGCGAGATTGAGCAGTTCTTC. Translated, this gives CASSIGGTSEIEQFF.